Sequencing of this TCR beta chain was carried out in a study of blood T cells in healthy people across ages. For the study at large: Through template switching, about one barcoded beta molecule was captured per two T cells, as measured in model experiments. Study-level points and caveats: A greater number of naive CD4+ cells and higher diversity distinguished long-lived donors from aged donors.

A sample-barcoded 5' primer and a J-beta primer mix were used in a second PCR of roughly 7 to 11 cycles. Each cDNA molecule was tagged by a template-switch adaptor that had 12 random nucleotides. One entry per CDR3 protein results from TCRdb running MiXCR on the 5' RACE reads. The repertoire includes approximately 1.5 million distinct CDR3 sequences, roughly 30% of them detected once, and 11% sits in the top ten. V lost 0 bases and J lost 4, with 6 bases in between. CDR1 is LNHNV, CDR2 YYDKDF, per germline (reference sequence). The CDR3 consists of 13 residues. At least 5 micrograms of total RNA were extracted per sample. In its sample, this clonotype was seen once. Its target is unknown.

V and J are TRBV15 and TRBJ1-2; D is unclear. Sequences were obtained from blood. The source of this sequence is a woman aged 30 to 39 in good health. DNA of the CDR3: TGTGCCACCAGCAGAGAACGGGGCTATGGCTACACCTTC. Amino acids: CATSRERGYGYTF.